The 23 T cell receptor beta chains below were found in one sample sequenced in a study of blood T cell repertoires in COVID-19. TCRdb's copy holds only in-frame clones and misses some; the assay was immunoSEQ multiplex PCR. The sample gives approximately 99,000 clones, 84% of which show up once; 2% is in the top ten. The sample comprised peripheral blood. These receptors originate from a man between 65 and 85 years old with active or convalescent COVID-19.

This chain links TRBV9 with TRBJ2-2; 7 bases map to TRBD1. Trimming at V came to 4 bases and at J to 2 bases, leaving 5 bases not matched to a gene. This CDR3 spans 15 amino acids. CDR1 is SGDLS and CDR2 is YYNGEE in the germline V gene. In DNA, the CDR3 is TGTGCCAGCAGCCAGGGGACAGAAAACACCGGGGAGCTGTTTTTT. Translation: CASSQGTENTGELFF. Drawing the rest from reference TRBV9 and TRBJ2-2, the complete variable domain is DSGVTQTPKHLITATGQRVTLRCSPRSGDLSVYWYQQSLDQGLQFLIQYYNGEERAKGNILERFSAQQFPDLHSELNLSSLELGDSALYFCASSQGTENTGELFFGEGSRLTVL.

The chain links TRBV28 to TRBJ1-6; 8 nucleotides agree with TRBD1. CDR3 size: 15 residues. The germline CDR1 and CDR2 sequences are MDHEN and SYDVKM. Losses at the gene ends were 3 bases for V and 5 bases for J; bases not matched to a gene: 3. This chain's CDR3 is CASSLLQGDNSPLHF. CDR3 bases: TGTGCCAGCAGTTTGTTACAGGGGGATAATTCACCCCTCCACTTT.

The V gene is TRBV20-1, the J gene TRBJ2-1, with a weak D call TRBD2 (5 bases). The germline V gene has CDR1 DFQATT and CDR2 SNEGSKA (reference sequence). Between the trimmed V and J ends, which lost 6 bases and 0 bases, there was a span of 15 bases. The CDR3 totals 15 residues. The CDR3 coding sequence is TGCAGTGCCAGTAGAGGGTTAGGCTCCTACAATGAGCAGTTCTTC. This translates into CSASRGLGSYNEQFF.

The chain combines TRBV5-6 with TRBJ1-4; the match to TRBD1 covers 8 bases. With 4 bases clipped from V and 7 bases from J, the junction kept 12 bases outside the gene matches. The CDR3 contains 16 residues. The germline CDR1 and CDR2 sequences are SGHDT and YYEEEE. CDR3 region: CASSQLDRGVAEKLFF. CDR3 sequence (DNA): TGTGCCAGCAGCCAGCTCGACAGGGGAGTGGCTGAAAAACTGTTTTTT.

This chain uses TRBV2 with TRBJ1-3; 7 bases line up with TRBD1. Germline V gene data show CDR1 as SNHLY and CDR2 as FYNNEI. V shed 6 bases, J shed 0 bases, and the junction held 2 bases outside the gene matches. There are 14 residues in the CDR3. CDR3 in DNA: TGTGCCAGCAGACGGGACAGCTCTGGAAACACCATATATTTT. This encodes CASRRDSSGNTIYF.

The chain has TRBV5-4 and TRBJ2-1, with a weak D call TRBD2 (7 bases). The germline V gene has CDR1 SGHNT and CDR2 YYREEE (reference sequence). Deletions cut 2 bases from V and 8 bases from J, with 23 bases between. The CDR3 runs 17 residues. As DNA, the CDR3 is TGTGCCAGCAGCTTCCCGGGGGGCGCAGGGGATCTTTATGAGCAGTTCTTC. Translating it yields CASSFPGGAGDLYEQFF.

The gene calls are TRBV3-1 (or the pseudogene TRBV3-2) and TRBJ2-1; weak D call: TRBD1 (6 bases). This CDR3 region has 13 residues. Trimming took 1 base from V and 9 from J, leaving 10 bases between them. Per germline, CDR1 LGHDT and CDR2 YNNKEL (reference sequence). The CDR3 bases are TGTGCCAGCAGCCAAGGCAGGGGTGGTGAGCAGTTCTTC. This gives the protein CASSQGRGGEQFF.

This clone is classed as medium-sized. The chain employs TRBV27 and TRBJ2-7; D possibly corresponds to TRBD2 (5 bases). The CDR3 sequence is 13 residues long. The germline V and J ends were trimmed by 0 bases and 4 bases, with 7 bases remaining between them. Germline assignment: CDR1 MNHEY and CDR2 SMNVEV (reference sequence). CDR3 amino acids: CASSLSERYEQYF. CDR3 DNA: TGTGCCAGCAGTTTATCGGAGCGGTACGAGCAGTACTTC.

This chain connects TRBV5-4 to TRBJ2-1; 9 bases are shared with TRBD1. The germline CDR1 and CDR2 sequences are SGHNT and YYREEE (reference sequence). This CDR3 has 13 amino acids. Trimming removed 6 bases from V and 9 bases from J; junction bases left unmatched: 7. CDR3 loop: CASIGQGTAEQFF. CDR3 DNA: TGTGCCAGCATCGGACAGGGGACGGCTGAGCAGTTCTTC.

The genes are TRBV7-9 and TRBJ1-2, with no clear D. Deletions cut 2 bases from V and 4 bases from J, with 14 bases between. The CDR3 consists of 15 residues. The V gene's germline CDR1 is SEHNR and CDR2 FQNEAQ (reference sequence). The CDR3 DNA reads TGTGCCAGCAGCTTATGGCAGGTGTCATCCTATGGCTACACCTTC. Encoded protein: CASSLWQVSSYGYTF.

The chain combines TRBV18 with TRBJ2-5, with 8 bases matching TRBD2. The CDR3 consists of 16 residues. With 2 bases clipped from V and 1 base from J, the junction kept 6 bases outside the gene matches. Germline lookup yields CDR1 KGHSH and CDR2 LQKENI. In DNA form, the CDR3 reads TGTGCCAGCTCACCAGGTCTAGCGGGCCGCCAAGAGACCCAGTACTTC. This translates into CASSPGLAGRQETQYF.

In its sample, this clone was seen once. The chain links TRBV3-1 (or the pseudogene TRBV3-2) to TRBJ2-7; 10 bases match TRBD2. Germline CDR1 reads LGHDT; CDR2 reads YNNKEL (reference sequence). The junction had 3 bases not matched to a gene; V was cut back by 4 bases and J by 3 bases. The CDR3 covers 14 residues. CDR3 DNA: TGTGCCAGCAGCCTAGCGGGGGGTGGCTACGAGCAGTACTTC. Its translation is CASSLAGGGYEQYF.

J is TRBJ1-1 and V is TRBV3-1 (or the pseudogene TRBV3-2), with D unclear. The germline gives CDR1 LGHDT, CDR2 YNNKEL (reference sequence). V was trimmed by 4 bases and J by 1 base, leaving 13 bases between them. The CDR3 extends over 15 amino acids. The CDR3 nucleotides are TGTGCCAGCAGCCTGGGAGCAGAACCGAACACTGAAGCTTTCTTT. Translating it yields CASSLGAEPNTEAFF.

The J gene is TRBJ2-3, the V gene TRBV7-2; 9 bases match TRBD2. J was trimmed by 4 bases and V by 1 base; bases with no gene match: 9. Per the germline V gene, CDR1 is SGHTA and CDR2 is FQGNSA. The CDR3 loop spans 17 amino acids. CDR3 loop: CASSLVGGGAFADTQYF. The CDR3 bases are TGTGCCAGCAGCTTAGTTGGCGGGGGGGCCTTCGCAGATACGCAGTATTTT.

The CDR3 protein is CASSFGDRGYGYTF. The CDR3 DNA sequence: TGTGCCAGCAGTTTCGGGGACAGGGGCTATGGCTACACCTTC. V is TRBV28 and J is TRBJ1-2, with 10 bases lining up with TRBD1. V lost 3 bases, J lost 4 bases, and 2 bases stayed unmatched. Germline V gives CDR1 MDHEN, CDR2 SYDVKM. CDR3 length: 14 amino acids.

This chain joins TRBV30 and TRBJ1-2; D perhaps matches TRBD1 (6 bases). The CDR3 length is 14 residues. Germline assignment: CDR1 GTSNPN and CDR2 SVGIG (reference sequence). V lost 1 base and J 4 bases, leaving 13 bases between the germline ends. In nucleotides, the CDR3 is TGTGCCTGGAGTGCCGGCGGGGGCTCCTATGGCTACACCTTC. Translating gives CAWSAGGGSYGYTF.

This clone has only a few counts. V and J are TRBV21-1 and TRBJ1-4; the D call in the table, TRBD1, was not verified against the DNA. TRBV21-1 is a pseudogene locus. The CDR3 is made up of 21 amino acids. In nucleotides, the CDR3 is TGTGCCAGCAGCAAAGTGGCTGAAAGACAGGGTGAATTTAAAACTAATGAAAAACTGTTTTTT. Protein sequence: CASSKVAERQGEFKTNEKLFF.

The J gene is TRBJ2-3, the V gene TRBV3-1 (or the pseudogene TRBV3-2); 13 bases are shared with TRBD2. Germline CDR1 reads LGHDT; CDR2 reads YNNKEL (reference sequence). Germline trimming cut 4 bases from V and 4 bases from J; bases unmatched to any gene: 5. The CDR3 length is 16 residues. The CDR3 sequence: CASSRRTSGGSDTQYF. For the CDR3, the DNA is TGTGCCAGCAGCCGCAGGACTAGCGGGGGTTCAGATACGCAGTATTTT.

The rearrangement links TRBV5-5 to TRBJ1-4; D unresolved. Germline V gene data show CDR1 as SGHKS and CDR2 as YYEKEE (reference sequence). The CDR3 extends over 15 amino acids. V lost 3 bases to trimming and J lost 6 bases, with 15 bases between them. The CDR3 protein is CASSSPGRSDEKLFF. In DNA form, the CDR3 reads TGTGCCAGCAGCTCCCCCGGGAGGAGCGATGAAAAACTGTTTTTT.

The V gene is TRBV5-1, the J gene TRBJ1-1, with 8 bases fitting TRBD1. V lost 4 bases and J lost 4; bases outside the gene matches: 6. CDR3 length: 14 amino acids. Germline lookup yields CDR1 SGHRS and CDR2 YFSETQ. The CDR3 is CASSLQGESTEAFF. In DNA, the CDR3 is TGCGCCAGCAGCCTACAGGGGGAAAGCACTGAAGCTTTCTTT.

Of note for this clone: A junction end diverges from the germline sequence, so it may reflect a read error. Here the CDR3 reads CASRGAWGGQGSGYTIYF. CDR3 DNA sequence: TGTGCCAGCAGAGGAGCTTGGGGGGGACAGGGGTCTGGATACACCATATATTTT. The chain combines TRBV28 with TRBJ1-3, with TRBD1 matching 10 bases. The CDR3 spans 18 residues. The germline CDR1 and CDR2 sequences are MDHEN and SYDVKM.

The V call is TRBV5-7, the J call TRBJ1-3; D might be TRBD1 (5 bases). TRBV5-7 is placed among ORFs of uncertain function. The V and J ends lost 3 bases and 5 bases respectively, with 9 bases between them. CDR3 length: 13 residues. CDR3 in amino acids: CASSSTARNTIYF. In DNA form, the CDR3 reads TGTGCCAGCAGCTCGACAGCCCGAAACACCATATATTTT.

This clone has just one count. The CDR3 nucleotides are TGTGCCTGGGGGGGGACAGCAACTAATGAAAAACTGTTTTTT. Translation gives CAWGGTATNEKLFF. This sequence joins TRBV30 and TRBJ1-4, with TRBD1 identical over 7 bases. V was clipped by 5 bases and J by 0 bases; unmatched bases: 3. The CDR3 is 14 amino acids. Germline V gives CDR1 GTSNPN, CDR2 SVGIG (reference sequence).